This TCR beta chain was recovered during a study of CD8 T cells in Susac syndrome. Study outcomes and limitations: The authors acknowledged that their TCR sequencing and HLA analysis involved a relatively small number of individuals.

The CDR3 runs 13 residues. Germline CDR1 reads SGHRS; CDR2 reads YFSETQ. Regarding this clonotype: What it recognizes is unknown. A read error may produce the germline difference seen at one junction end.

From blood CD8+ and CD4+ T cells, TCR beta sequences were generated. Negative isolation yielded CD4+ and CD8+ T cells, and FACS enriched TEMRA cells. It was with random hexamers that 0.5 to 1 ug RNA was reverse transcribed. The CDR3 of TCR beta was amplified by immunoSEQ multiplex PCR across 54 Vbeta and 13 Jbeta. MiXCR, run by TCRdb on the immunoSEQ multiplex PCR reads, gives a single entry per CDR3 protein. The repertoire holds some 100,000 distinct CDR3 sequences, roughly 95% seen once, with about 0.1% in the top ten. This chain joins TRBV5-1 and TRBJ2-1; D is unclear. The specimen was CD4+ T cells from PBMCs. The receptor's source is a human donor in good health. The CDR3 spells CASKVGSSNEQFF. Written as DNA, the CDR3 is TGCGCCAGCAAGGTGGGATCCTCCAATGAGCAGTTCTTC.